This T cell receptor (beta chain) originates from a study of blood T cell repertoires in COVID-19. As handled by the study authors: Reference gene primer amplification in the assay estimated nucleated cell counts. Repertoires were generated with immunoSEQ multiplex PCR, while TCRdb's copy carries only in-frame clones and drops some. That table is the source of V, J and clone size, and D and trimming were worked out from the DNA. The sample consists of under 250,000 clones, roughly 85% of them appearing once. With 8 bases clipped from V and 4 bases from J, the junction kept 8 bases outside the gene matches. Germline lookup yields CDR1 SNHLY and CDR2 FYNNEI. The CDR3 extends over 14 amino acids. The study recruited people aged about 18 to 95 years across approximately 24 US areas. Cohorts were assigned according to the clinical history that participants reported. For recovered donors of Cohort 3, there were two negative PCRs, clearance, or symptom resolution.

Sample: PBMCs or T cells enriched from blood (not recorded which). This chain uses TRBV2 with TRBJ2-5; 9 nucleotides align to TRBD1. The clonotype originates from a man aged 30 to 39 who had recovered from COVID-19. The CDR3 loop is CASVRTGVSETQYF. CDR3 sequence (DNA): TGTGCCAGCGTGCGGACAGGGGTTTCAGAGACCCAGTACTTC.